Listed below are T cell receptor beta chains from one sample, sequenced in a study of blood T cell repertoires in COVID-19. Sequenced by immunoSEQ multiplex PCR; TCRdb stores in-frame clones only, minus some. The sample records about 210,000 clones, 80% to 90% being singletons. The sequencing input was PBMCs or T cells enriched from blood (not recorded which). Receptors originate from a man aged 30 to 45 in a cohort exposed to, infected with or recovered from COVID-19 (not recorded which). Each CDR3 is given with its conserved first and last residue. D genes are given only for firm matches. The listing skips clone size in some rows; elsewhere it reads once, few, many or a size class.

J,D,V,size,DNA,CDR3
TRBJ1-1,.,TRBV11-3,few,TGTGCCAGCTCCCGCAGAGGGAACACTGAAGCTTTCTTT,CASSRRGNTEAFF
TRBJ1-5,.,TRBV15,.,TGTGCCACCTCAGGGGACCCTGTACAGCCCCAGCATTTT,CATSGDPVQPQHF
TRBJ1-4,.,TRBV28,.,TGTGCCAGCAGGGGTAAGGGGGTTTTAACTAATGAAAAACTGTTTTTT,CASRGKGVLTNEKLFF
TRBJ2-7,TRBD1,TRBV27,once,TGTGCCAGCAGTCGACAGGGGGATCCCGGATACGAGCAGTACTTC,CASSRQGDPGYEQYF
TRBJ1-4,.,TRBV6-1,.,TGTGCCAGCAGTGAAATCTACCCTAATGAAAAACTGTTTTTT,CASSEIYPNEKLFF
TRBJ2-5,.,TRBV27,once,TGTGCCAGCAGTTGGGTAGCGGCCACACAAGAGACCCAGTACTTC,CASSWVAATQETQYF
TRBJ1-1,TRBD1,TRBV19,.,TGTGCCAGTAAAATAGGACAGGGCAATACTGAAGCTTTCTTT,CASKIGQGNTEAFF
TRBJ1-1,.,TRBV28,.,TGTGCCAGCAGTTTAGGGGTACAGGGCTCTGAAGCTTTCTTT,CASSLGVQGSEAFF
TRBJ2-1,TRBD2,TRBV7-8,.,TGTGCCAGCAGCTTAGGGGGACTAGCGGGAGGGACTGCCTACAATGAGCAGTTCTTC,CASSLGGLAGGTAYNEQFF
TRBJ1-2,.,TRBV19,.,TGTGCCAGTAGTCTTGAGGGAGCTGGCTACACCTTC,CASSLEGAGYTF
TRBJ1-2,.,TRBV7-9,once,TGTGCCAGCAGCTTAACCCTCTCGGGGAATAACTATGGCTACACCTTC,CASSLTLSGNNYGYTF
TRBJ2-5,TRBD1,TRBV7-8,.,TGTGCCAGCAGCCCGAGGGGGGCAGGGGGCCTATTGGAGACCCAGTACTTC,CASSPRGAGGLLETQYF
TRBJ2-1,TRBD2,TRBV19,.,TGTGCCAGTAGTATGAGTAGAGGACTAGTAGGAGACAATGAGCAGTTCTTC,CASSMSRGLVGDNEQFF
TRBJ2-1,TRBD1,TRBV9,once,TGTGCCAGCAGCGTAAGGCCCTATTTACAGGGGCATGAGCAGTTCTTC,CASSVRPYLQGHEQFF
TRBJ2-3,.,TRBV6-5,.,TGTGCCACTAACGGCGGCACTAGCACAGATACGCAGTATTTT,CATNGGTSTDTQYF
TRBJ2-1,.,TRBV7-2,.,TGTGCCAGCAGCCCTCCCTCCTCGAGCCTCTACAATGAGCAGTTCTTC,CASSPPSSSLYNEQFF
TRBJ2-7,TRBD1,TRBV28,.,TGTGCCAGCACCCTCGACAGGGGGCGCGTGTACGAGCAGTACTTC,CASTLDRGRVYEQYF
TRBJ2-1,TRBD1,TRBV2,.,TGTGCCAGCAGTGATCCCCTCGACAGGGCCCTAGGGAATGAGCAGTTCTTC,CASSDPLDRALGNEQFF
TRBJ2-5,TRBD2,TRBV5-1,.,TGCGCCAGCAGCGGGACTAGCGGATGGGAAGAGACCCAGTACTTC,CASSGTSGWEETQYF
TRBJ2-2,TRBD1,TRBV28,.,TGTGCCAGCCTTAAGGACAGGGTGCGGACCGGGGAGCTGTTTTTT,CASLKDRVRTGELFF
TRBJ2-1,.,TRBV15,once,TGTGCCACCAGCCAGGGGAGGGGCAATGAGCAGTTCTTC,CATSQGRGNEQFF
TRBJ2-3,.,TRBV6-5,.,TGTGCCAGCAGTTACCCCCCCGAGCAGGGTACGCAGTATTTT,CASSYPPEQGTQYF
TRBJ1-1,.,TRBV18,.,TGTGCCAGCTCACCAACACGGGACTCTATGAACACTGAAGCTTTCTTT,CASSPTRDSMNTEAFF
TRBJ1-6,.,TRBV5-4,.,TGTGCCAGCAGCTGGAGGGACGGGAATTCACCCCTCCACTTT,CASSWRDGNSPLHF
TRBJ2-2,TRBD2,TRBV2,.,TGTGCCAGCAGTGAATTTAGCGGGAGGTACCCCGGGGAGCTGTTTTTT,CASSEFSGRYPGELFF
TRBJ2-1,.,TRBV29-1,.,TGCAGCGTTGAAGAGACGGGTTGGAGAGGGCAGTTCTTC,CSVEETGWRGQFF
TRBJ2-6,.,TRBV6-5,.,TGTGCCAGCGTAGGAATCAGGGTTGGGGCCAACGTCCTGACTTTC,CASVGIRVGANVLTF
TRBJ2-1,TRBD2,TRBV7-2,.,TGTGCCAGCAGCTTAGGACGAAGCGGGAGCTCCTACAATGAGCAGTTCTTC,CASSLGRSGSSYNEQFF
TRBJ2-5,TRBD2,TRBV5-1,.,TGCGCCAGCAGCTTTGGGGGGGAAGAGACCCAGTACTTC,CASSFGGEETQYF
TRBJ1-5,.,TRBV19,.,TGTGCCAGTAGTATTAACGGGGATCAGCCCCAGCATTTT,CASSINGDQPQHF
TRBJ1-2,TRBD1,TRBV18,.,TGTGCCAGCTCACCAGACCGGGACAGGGACTATGGCTACACCTTC,CASSPDRDRDYGYTF
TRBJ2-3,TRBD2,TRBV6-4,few,TGTGCCAGCAGTGACTCCCCAGGAGGTAGCGGGAGGGGAGATACGCAGTATTTT,CASSDSPGGSGRGDTQYF
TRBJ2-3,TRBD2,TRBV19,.,TGTGCCAGTAGTAATCCAGGACTAGCGGGAGGTTTATTCCTCACAGATACGCAGTATTTT,CASSNPGLAGGLFLTDTQYF
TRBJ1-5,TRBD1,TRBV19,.,TGTGCCAGTAGTCCCCAGGACAGGGGAGGCAATCAGCCCCAGCATTTT,CASSPQDRGGNQPQHF
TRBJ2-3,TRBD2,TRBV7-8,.,TGTGCCAGCAGCTCTCGGTTGCGGAAAGCGGGAGATAGGGATACGCAGTATTTT,CASSSRLRKAGDRDTQYF
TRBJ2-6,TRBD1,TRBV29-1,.,TGCAGCGCGCGGGACAGGGAGCGTGGGGCCAACGTCCTGACTTTC,CSARDRERGANVLTF
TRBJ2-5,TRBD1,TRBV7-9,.,TGTGCCAGCAGCTTTCTCAAACGCCTCCGGGACAGCCAGCGGGAGACCCAGTACTTC,CASSFLKRLRDSQRETQYF
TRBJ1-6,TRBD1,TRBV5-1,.,TGCGCCAGCAGCTGGGGACAGGGGGCGTCCTATAATTCACCCCTCCACTTT,CASSWGQGASYNSPLHF
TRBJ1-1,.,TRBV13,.,TGTGCCAGCAGCTTCATCGGGGGTGGGTCTGAAGCTTTCTTT,CASSFIGGGSEAFF
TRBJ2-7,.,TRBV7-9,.,TGTGCCAGCAGCTTAGTAGGGGCCTACGAGCAGTACTTC,CASSLVGAYEQYF
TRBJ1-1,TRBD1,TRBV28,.,TGTGCCAGCAGTATACAGGGGCGAGGGCGCACTGAAGCTTTCTTT,CASSIQGRGRTEAFF
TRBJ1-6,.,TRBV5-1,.,TGCGCCAGCAGTCTTCTAGACAGAGATAATTCACCCCTCCACTTT,CASSLLDRDNSPLHF
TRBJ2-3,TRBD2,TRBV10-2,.,TGCGCCAGCAGTGAAAGTGGGAGCGGGAGTACAGTTGGTACAGATACGCAGTATTTT,CASSESGSGSTVGTDTQYF
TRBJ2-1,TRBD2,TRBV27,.,TGTGCCAGCAAGTCGGGAGGTGTTAATGAGCAGTTCTTC,CASKSGGVNEQFF
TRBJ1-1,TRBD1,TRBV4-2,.,TGTGCCAGCAGCCCTTCAGACAGGGGGAACACTGAAGCTTTCTTT,CASSPSDRGNTEAFF
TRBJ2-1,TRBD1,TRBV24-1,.,TGTGCCACCAGTGATTCTCCGACAGGGCGTCATTCCTACAATGAGCAGTTCTTC,CATSDSPTGRHSYNEQFF
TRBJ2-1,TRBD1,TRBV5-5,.,TGTGCCAGCAGCTCCTTGGACAGGAAATACAATGAGCAGTTCTTC,CASSSLDRKYNEQFF
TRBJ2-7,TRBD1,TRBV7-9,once,TGTGCCAGCAGCTGGGGGACAGGGGTTTACGAGCAGTACTTC,CASSWGTGVYEQYF
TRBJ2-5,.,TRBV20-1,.,TGCAGTGCTAGTATTCGTGCCGGGGATCAGACGGGGACCCAGTACTTC,CSASIRAGDQTGTQYF
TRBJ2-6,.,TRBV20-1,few,TGCAGTGCTAGTGGAGGGACTGGGGCCAACGTCCTGACTTTC,CSASGGTGANVLTF
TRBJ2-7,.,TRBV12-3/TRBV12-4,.,TGTGCCAGCAGTCCTGGGGAGGACGAGCAGTACTTC,CASSPGEDEQYF
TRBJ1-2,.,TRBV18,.,TGTGCCAGCTCAGCACAGGGATACCAGGGGTATGGCTACACCTTC,CASSAQGYQGYGYTF
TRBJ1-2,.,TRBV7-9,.,TGTGCCAGCAGCTTAGTCATCGGAGAATATGGCTACACCTTC,CASSLVIGEYGYTF
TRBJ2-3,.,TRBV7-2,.,TGTGCCAGCAGTTTAGGAGGGATACGGGGCACAGATACGCAGTATTTT,CASSLGGIRGTDTQYF
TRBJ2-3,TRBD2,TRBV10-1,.,TGCGCCAGCAGTCACCAAGGAGCGGGAGGAAATACGCAGTATTTT,CASSHQGAGGNTQYF
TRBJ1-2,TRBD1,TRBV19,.,TGTGCCAGTAGTACAGGGGGCCTCTATGGCTACACCTTC,CASSTGGLYGYTF
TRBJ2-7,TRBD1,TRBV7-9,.,TGTGCCAGCAGCTCTAGCGATAGGACAGGGCTTAGGTACGAGCAGTACTTC,CASSSSDRTGLRYEQYF
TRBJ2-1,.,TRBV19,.,TGTGCCAGCGGACGGGATTCCTACAATGAGCAGTTCTTC,CASGRDSYNEQFF